This TCR beta chain was identified during a study of blood T cells in healthy people across ages. This clonotype was counted a few times. The CDR3 spans 13 residues. Trimming pared 6 bases from V and 2 bases from J, leaving 11 bases between. CDR1 is DFQATT, CDR2 SNEGSKA, per germline (reference sequence). Primers used in a second PCR of roughly 7 to 12 cycles were a sample-barcoded 5' primer and a J-beta primer mix. Using its own MiXCR run on the 5' RACE reads, TCRdb lists one record per CDR3 protein. The profile shows hundreds of thousands of distinct CDR3 sequences, less than 25% of them singletons. The same sample was also studied in work on T cells of mothers and their children.

The clonotype originates from a boy aged 5-17 years in good health. The sample taken for sequencing was blood. The V and J genes are TRBV20-1 and TRBJ2-1; tentative D call: TRBD1 (6 bases). The CDR3 loop is CSAGRGPYNEQFF. The CDR3 region has the DNA TGCAGTGCCGGCAGGGGTCCCTACAATGAGCAGTTCTTC.